The 28 T cell receptor beta chains below all came from one sample that was sequenced in a study of cytomegalovirus exposure and HLA in healthy donors (dated by TCRdb to the late 2010s). Receptor libraries were prepared by the immunoSEQ multiplex PCR assay. For the multiplex PCR, a mixture combining 60 forward primers for TCR Vbeta segments and 13 reverse primers for TCR Jbeta segments was used. Imported from immuneACCESS, the table was reduced by TCRdb to in-frame sequences with V and J called. These copies leave out some clones; in studies compared against another copy, an unresolved V gene accounts for under half, and the cause of the remainder is not known. This sample has 150,000 or so clones in its table, and 84% of those were observed once. 0.38% of the sample is taken by the ten largest. The sample taken for sequencing was PBMCs. These receptors were obtained from a boy aged 2 to 9 in good health and CMV-seronegative.

This chain connects TRBV27 to TRBJ2-7, with D perhaps TRBD1 (6 bases). Germline assignment: CDR1 MNHEY and CDR2 SMNVEV (reference sequence). The CDR3 is made up of 15 amino acids. Trimming took 3 bases from V and 3 from J, leaving 15 bases between them. The CDR3 DNA reads as TGTGCCAGCAGTTTTGTTGGACAGAGCAACTACGAGCAGTACTTC. It yields the protein CASSFVGQSNYEQYF.

V and J are TRBV4-1 and TRBJ1-4; D remains ambiguous. The germline gives CDR1 MGHRA, CDR2 YSYEKL. Trimming removed 1 base from V and 8 bases from J, with 14 bases in between. The CDR3 length is 15 residues. The CDR3 nucleotides read TGCGCCAGCAGCCAAGGGGCAGGCCTCAGGGAAAAACTGTTTTTT. Translated, it gives CASSQGAGLREKLFF.

The chain has TRBV7-9 and TRBJ2-7; 8 positions match TRBD1. This CDR3 spans 14 amino acids. V lost 3 bases, J lost 3 bases, and 4 bases stayed unmatched. Germline CDR1 reads SEHNR; CDR2 reads FQNEAQ (reference sequence). The CDR3 loop reads CASSLGQDNYEQYF. CDR3 sequence (DNA): TGTGCCAGCAGCTTGGGACAGGATAACTACGAGCAGTACTTC.

The CDR3 protein is CASSPRTSGAETQYF. The CDR3 DNA sequence: TGCGCCAGCAGCCCCAGGACTAGCGGGGCTGAGACCCAGTACTTC. The chain employs TRBV5-1 and TRBJ2-5; TRBD2 aligns across 12 bases. This CDR3 has 15 amino acids. Germline loops: CDR1 SGHRS, CDR2 YFSETQ. The junction had 6 bases not matched to a gene; V was cut back by 4 bases and J by 5 bases.

This clone has a single count. The V call is TRBV10-1, the J call TRBJ2-5; 7 bases match TRBD1. The DNA end favors TRBJ2-7, so the J call may be wrong. This CDR3 is built from 13 residues. CDR1 and CDR2 (germline): WNHNN, SYGVQD (reference sequence). The CDR3 DNA sequence: TGCGCCAGCAGTGAGTCCAGGGGGTACGAGCAGTACTTC. This encodes CASSESRGYEQYF.

This sequence joins TRBV29-1 and TRBJ2-7; D is possibly TRBD1 (5 bases). The CDR3 has 14 residues. V was shortened by 4 bases and J by 6 bases, with 19 bases between the two germline ends. The germline V gene encodes CDR1 SQVTM and CDR2 ANQGSEA. The CDR3 spells CSVVVSSVRGEQYF. The CDR3 DNA is TGCAGCGTTGTCGTTTCTTCCGTAAGGGGCGAGCAGTACTTC.

The chain employs TRBV9 and TRBJ2-5, with TRBD2 identical over 9 bases. Germline V gives CDR1 SGDLS, CDR2 YYNGEE. This CDR3 spans 16 amino acids. Trimming cost V 4 bases and J 3 bases; bases outside gene matches: 10. The CDR3 region has the DNA TGTGCCAGCAGCCCCGATAGCGGGAGAGGGGAAGAGACCCAGTACTTC. It codes for CASSPDSGRGEETQYF.

V and J are TRBV5-1 and TRBJ1-4; D is ambiguous. V gave up 0 bases and J gave up 8 bases, with 11 bases separating them. There are 14 residues in the CDR3. Germline CDR1 SGHRS, CDR2 YFSETQ. The CDR3 DNA reads TGCGCCAGCAGCTTGGGAACCACGGGGGAAAAACTGTTTTTT. The encoded protein is CASSLGTTGEKLFF.

The gene calls are TRBV5-1 and TRBJ2-3; 10 bases are a match to TRBD1. CDR1 and CDR2 (germline): SGHRS, YFSETQ. This CDR3 has 12 amino acids. J gave up 14 bases and V 10 bases, and 13 bases lay outside the gene matches. The chain's CDR3 is CAGGPTGGKGYF. The CDR3 bases are TGCGCCGGGGGCCCGACAGGGGGCAAGGGGTATTTT.

The chain uses TRBV6-6 and TRBJ2-7, with 10 positions matching TRBD1. The CDR3 is made up of 15 amino acids. V was pared by 5 bases and J by 2 bases, with 6 bases of the junction left unmatched. Germline V CDR1 and CDR2: MNHNY, SVGAGI (reference sequence). This chain's CDR3 is CASSPVGQGTYEQYF. CDR3 coding DNA: TGTGCCAGCAGTCCTGTGGGACAGGGGACCTACGAGCAGTACTTC.

This chain connects TRBV13 to TRBJ1-3; 8 positions match TRBD1. Germline V CDR1 and CDR2: PRHDT, FYEKMQ (reference sequence). After removal of 6 bases from V and 9 bases from J, the junction contained 10 bases not matched to a gene. The CDR3 extends over 14 amino acids. The CDR3: CASRVRGRSGTIYF. CDR3 bases: TGTGCCAGCAGGGTCAGGGGGCGTTCGGGCACCATATATTTT.

This chain uses TRBV28 with TRBJ2-5, with D possibly TRBD2 on 6 matching bases. The CDR3 runs to 17 residues. Germline V lookup: CDR1 MDHEN, CDR2 SYDVKM. V lost 6 bases and J 4 bases, leaving 24 bases between the germline ends. The CDR3 is CASSSSGPSGRGETQYF. The CDR3 DNA follows: TGTGCCAGCAGCTCATCGGGTCCCTCGGGGCGGGGAGAGACCCAGTACTTC.

This chain uses TRBV9 with TRBJ2-7; 7 bases are a match to TRBD2. In germline, CDR1 is SGDLS, CDR2 YYNGEE. The CDR3 contains 14 residues. Trimming took 0 bases from V and 4 from J; bases not matched to a gene: 4. CDR3 region: CASSVEGSGYEQYF. The CDR3 DNA follows: TGTGCCAGCAGCGTAGAAGGTAGCGGGTACGAGCAGTACTTC.

The rearrangement joins TRBV29-1 to TRBJ1-2, with TRBD1 identical over 11 bases. The CDR3 totals 15 residues. In germline, CDR1 is SQVTM, CDR2 ANQGSEA. Losses at the gene ends were 6 bases for V and 7 bases for J; bases not matched to a gene: 13. The CDR3 nucleotides are TGCAGCGTCGAGAACCCCGGGACAGGGGGAGGTGGCTACACCTTC. Amino acids: CSVENPGTGGGGYTF.

This chain connects TRBV7-3 to TRBJ2-5, with 13 bases that match TRBD2. The length of the CDR3 is 15 residues. Germline V gives CDR1 SGHTA, CDR2 FQGTGA. J gave up 4 bases and V 2 bases, and 1 base lay outside the gene matches. The CDR3 protein is CASSLGLAGAETQYF. DNA of the CDR3: TGTGCCAGCAGCTTAGGACTAGCGGGGGCAGAGACCCAGTACTTC.

This chain uses TRBV2 with TRBJ1-1, with 8 bases lining up with TRBD1. The trim removed 7 bases at V and 2 bases at J, leaving 6 bases unmatched. CDR3 size: 14 residues. CDR1 is SNHLY and CDR2 is FYNNEI in the germline V gene. CDR3 loop: CASIRQGTNTEAFF. DNA for the CDR3: TGTGCCAGCATTCGACAGGGGACAAACACTGAAGCTTTCTTT.

The chain combines TRBV19 with TRBJ1-1, with D unclear. Deletions cut 6 bases from V and 6 bases from J, with 20 bases between. Germline CDR1 is LNHDA and CDR2 is SQIVND (reference sequence). The CDR3 totals 15 residues. CDR3 in DNA: TGTGCCAGTAGACCTTCCCCAAGGTGTGGAGCTGAAGCTTTCTTT. This gives the protein CASRPSPRCGAEAFF. The complete variable domain, with remaining parts taken from reference TRBV19 and TRBJ1-1, reads DGGITQSPKYLFRKEGQNVTLSCEQNLNHDAMYWYRQDPGQGLRLIYYSQIVNDFQKGDIAEGYSVSREKKESFPLTVTSAQKNPTAFYLCASRPSPRCGAEAFFGQGTRLTVV.

The genes are TRBV19 and TRBJ2-7, with 7 bases identical to TRBD2. The CDR3 is 14 amino acids. Germline loops: CDR1 LNHDA, CDR2 SQIVND (reference sequence). J gave up 4 bases and V 5 bases, and 8 bases lay outside the gene matches. CDR3 nucleotide sequence: TGTGCCAGTAGTGGTTTGGCGGGGGAATACGAGCAGTACTTC. This gives the protein CASSGLAGEYEQYF.

This chain uses TRBV2 with TRBJ2-3; D perhaps matches TRBD1 (5 bases). The CDR3 length is 13 residues. Germline V gives CDR1 SNHLY, CDR2 FYNNEI. V gave up 3 bases and J gave up 1 base, with 5 bases separating them. The CDR3 sequence is CASSDRGTDTQYF. The CDR3 DNA reads TGTGCCAGCAGTGACAGGGGCACAGATACGCAGTATTTT.

The gene calls are TRBV29-1 and TRBJ2-4; tentatively, D is TRBD2 (5 bases). The CDR3 sequence is 12 residues long. Trimming took 0 bases from V and 9 from J, leaving 9 bases between them. Germline values: CDR1 SQVTM, CDR2 ANQGSEA. The DNA for the CDR3 is TGCAGCGTTGAAGAAACTGGAGGCATTCAGTACTTC. Translated, it gives CSVEETGGIQYF.

V and J are TRBV19 and TRBJ2-1; TRBD2 aligns across 8 bases. Trimming took 2 bases from V and 2 from J; bases not matched to a gene: 2. This CDR3 is 15 amino acids long. CDR1 is LNHDA, CDR2 SQIVND, per germline (reference sequence). The CDR3 sequence is CASSITGGPYNEQFF. CDR3 nucleotides: TGTGCCAGTAGTATAACGGGAGGGCCCTACAATGAGCAGTTCTTC.

This clone was seen more than once but under ten times. This rearrangement joins TRBV27 to TRBJ1-1; perhaps TRBD1 as D (6 bases). From germline, CDR1 is MNHEY and CDR2 SMNVEV (reference sequence). Trimming removed 5 bases from V and 3 bases from J, with 16 bases in between. The CDR3 is 15 amino acids. The CDR3 region is CASSAWGGRDTEAFF. The CDR3, as DNA: TGTGCCAGCAGTGCATGGGGGGGGCGGGACACTGAAGCTTTCTTT.

The chain employs TRBV7-9 and TRBJ2-1; 7 bases align to TRBD1. This CDR3 comprises 15 residues. The trim removed 3 bases at V and 9 bases at J, leaving 11 bases unmatched. CDR1 and CDR2 from the germline V gene are SEHNR and FQNEAQ (reference sequence). CDR3 nucleotide sequence: TGTGCCAGCAGCTTGGGTGTGAGGGGGCGTATTGAGCAGTTCTTC. Its protein is CASSLGVRGRIEQFF.

The CDR3 reads CASSVSPGLASLETQYF. CDR3 nucleotide sequence: TGTGCCAGCAGCGTTTCCCCGGGACTAGCGTCCCTAGAGACCCAGTACTTC. The J gene is TRBJ2-5, the V gene TRBV9; 10 bases are shared with TRBD2. The CDR3 covers 17 residues. Germline V gene lookup returns CDR1 SGDLS and CDR2 YYNGEE. Trimming took 2 bases from V and 4 from J; bases not matched to a gene: 11.

This chain uses TRBV11-3 with TRBJ2-1; D possibly corresponds to TRBD1 (6 bases). CDR1 and CDR2 (germline): SGHNT, YENEEA. Trimming removed 4 bases from V and 0 bases from J, with 13 bases in between. This CDR3 contains 16 residues. For the CDR3, the DNA is TGTGCCAGCAGCTCCACGACAGGCTACTCCTACAATGAGCAGTTCTTC. This encodes CASSSTTGYSYNEQFF. The full variable domain, in which reference TRBV11-3 and TRBJ2-1 provide the parts outside the CDR3, is EAGVVQSPRYKIIEKKQPVAFWCNPISGHNTLYWYLQNLGQGPELLIRYENEEAVDDSQLPKDRFSAERLKGVDSTLKIQPAELGDSAVYLCASSSTTGYSYNEQFFGPGTRLTVL.

V usage is TRBV4-1 and J usage is TRBJ2-7; 7 nucleotides line up with TRBD1. Germline trimming cut 2 bases from V and 3 bases from J; bases unmatched to any gene: 1. CDR1 MGHRA and CDR2 YSYEKL come from the germline V gene. This CDR3 contains 13 residues. CDR3 DNA: TGCGCCAGCAGCCAACGACAGGGCTACGAGCAGTACTTC. This sequence encodes CASSQRQGYEQYF.

The chain combines TRBV28 with TRBJ1-6; D might be TRBD1 (6 bases). Germline V lookup: CDR1 MDHEN, CDR2 SYDVKM. The CDR3 consists of 15 residues. Trimming stripped 7 bases from V and 3 bases from J, with 13 bases between. This CDR3 reads CASTNGQFYNSPLHF. DNA of the CDR3: TGTGCCAGCACAAACGGACAGTTCTATAATTCACCCCTCCACTTT.

V gene TRBV5-1 combines with J gene TRBJ2-3, with 8 bases matching TRBD2. This CDR3 spans 15 amino acids. Losses at the gene ends were 3 bases for V and 1 base for J; bases not matched to a gene: 4. Germline V gives CDR1 SGHRS, CDR2 YFSETQ. The CDR3 loop reads CASSSREGGTDTQYF. The CDR3 DNA reads TGCGCCAGCAGCTCCCGGGAGGGGGGCACAGATACGCAGTATTTT.